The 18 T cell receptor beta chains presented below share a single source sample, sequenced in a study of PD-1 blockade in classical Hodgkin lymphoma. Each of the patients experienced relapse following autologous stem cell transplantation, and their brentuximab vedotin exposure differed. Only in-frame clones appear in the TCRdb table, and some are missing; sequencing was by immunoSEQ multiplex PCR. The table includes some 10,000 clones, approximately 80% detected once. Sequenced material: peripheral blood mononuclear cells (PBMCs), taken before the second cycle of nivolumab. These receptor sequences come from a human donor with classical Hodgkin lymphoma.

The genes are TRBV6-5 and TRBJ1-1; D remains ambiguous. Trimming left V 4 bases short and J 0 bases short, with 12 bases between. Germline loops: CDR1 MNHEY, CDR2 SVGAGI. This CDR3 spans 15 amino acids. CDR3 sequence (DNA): TGTGCCAGCAGTTCTGTGGGAGGGCTGAACACTGAAGCTTTCTTT. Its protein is CASSSVGGLNTEAFF.

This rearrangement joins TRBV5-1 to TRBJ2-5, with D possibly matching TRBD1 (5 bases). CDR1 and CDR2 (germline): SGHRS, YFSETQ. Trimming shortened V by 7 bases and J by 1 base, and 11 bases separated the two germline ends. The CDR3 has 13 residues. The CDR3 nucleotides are TGCGCCAGCGGCCCAACAGGCCAAGAGACCCAGTACTTC. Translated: CASGPTGQETQYF.

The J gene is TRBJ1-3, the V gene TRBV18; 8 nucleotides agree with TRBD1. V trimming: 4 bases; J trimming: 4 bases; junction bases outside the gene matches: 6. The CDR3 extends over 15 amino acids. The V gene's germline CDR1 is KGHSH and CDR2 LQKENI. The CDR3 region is CASSLRTGSGNTIYF. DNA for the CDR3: TGTGCCAGCTCACTGAGGACAGGGTCCGGAAACACCATATATTTT.

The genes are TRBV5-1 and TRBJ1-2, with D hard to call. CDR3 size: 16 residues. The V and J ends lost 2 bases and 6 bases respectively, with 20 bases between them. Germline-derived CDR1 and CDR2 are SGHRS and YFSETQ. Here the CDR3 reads CASSFDLGSRVNGYTF. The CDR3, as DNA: TGCGCCAGCAGCTTTGATCTGGGGAGTAGAGTAAATGGCTACACCTTC.

CDR3 bases: TGTGCCAGCAGCTTAGCGGTCAGCGTCTACGTTGGGCAGTACTTC. This translates into CASSLAVSVYVGQYF. The V and J genes are TRBV7-9 and TRBJ2-7; unclear D gene. Per the germline V gene, CDR1 is SEHNR and CDR2 is FQNEAQ (reference sequence). The CDR3 runs 15 residues. V gave up 0 bases and J gave up 9 bases, with 18 bases separating them.

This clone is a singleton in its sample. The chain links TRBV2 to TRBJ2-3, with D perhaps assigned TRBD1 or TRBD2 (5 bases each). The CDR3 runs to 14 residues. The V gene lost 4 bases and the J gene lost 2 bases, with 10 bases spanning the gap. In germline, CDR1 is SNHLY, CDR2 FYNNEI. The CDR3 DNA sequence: TGTGCCAGCAGTGTCGGGACCAACACAGATACGCAGTATTTT. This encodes CASSVGTNTDTQYF.

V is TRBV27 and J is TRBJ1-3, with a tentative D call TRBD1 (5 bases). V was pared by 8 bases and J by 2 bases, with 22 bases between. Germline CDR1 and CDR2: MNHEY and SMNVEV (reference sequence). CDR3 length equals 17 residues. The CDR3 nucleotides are TGTGCCAGCCAACAACTGGGACGGGGACTAGCTGGAAACACCATATATTTT. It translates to CASQQLGRGLAGNTIYF.

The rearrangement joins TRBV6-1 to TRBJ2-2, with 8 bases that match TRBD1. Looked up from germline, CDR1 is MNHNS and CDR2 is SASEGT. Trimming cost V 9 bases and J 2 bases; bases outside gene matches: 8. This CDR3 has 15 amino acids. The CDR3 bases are TGTGCCAGTCGCGTCGGACAGGGTAACACCGGGGAGCTGTTTTTT. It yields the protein CASRVGQGNTGELFF.

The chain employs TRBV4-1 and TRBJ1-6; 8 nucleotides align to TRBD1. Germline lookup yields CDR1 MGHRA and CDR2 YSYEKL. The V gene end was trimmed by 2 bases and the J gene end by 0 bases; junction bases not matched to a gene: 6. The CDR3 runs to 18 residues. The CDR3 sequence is CASSQTQGDDSYNSPLHF. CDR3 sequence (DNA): TGCGCCAGCAGCCAAACACAGGGGGACGACTCCTATAATTCACCCCTCCACTTT.

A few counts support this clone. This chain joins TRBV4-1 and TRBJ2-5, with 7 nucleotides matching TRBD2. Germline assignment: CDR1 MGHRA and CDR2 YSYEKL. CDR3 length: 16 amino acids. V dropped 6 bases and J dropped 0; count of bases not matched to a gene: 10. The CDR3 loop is CASRTSVGLNQETQYF. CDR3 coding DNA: TGCGCCAGCAGAACTAGCGTCGGGTTGAACCAAGAGACCCAGTACTTC.

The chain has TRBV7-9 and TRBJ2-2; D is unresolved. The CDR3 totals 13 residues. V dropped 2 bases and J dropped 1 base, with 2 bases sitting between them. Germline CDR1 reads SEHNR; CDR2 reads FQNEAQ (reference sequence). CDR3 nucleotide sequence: TGTGCCAGCAGCTTAAAGAACACCGGGGAGCTGTTTTTT. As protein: CASSLKNTGELFF.

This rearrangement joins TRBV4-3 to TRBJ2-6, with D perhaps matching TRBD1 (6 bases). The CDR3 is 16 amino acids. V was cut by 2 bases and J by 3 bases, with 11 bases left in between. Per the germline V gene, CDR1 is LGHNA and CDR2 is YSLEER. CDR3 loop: CASSQPRGDGANVLTF. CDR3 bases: TGCGCCAGCAGCCAACCCAGGGGTGATGGGGCCAACGTCCTGACTTTC.

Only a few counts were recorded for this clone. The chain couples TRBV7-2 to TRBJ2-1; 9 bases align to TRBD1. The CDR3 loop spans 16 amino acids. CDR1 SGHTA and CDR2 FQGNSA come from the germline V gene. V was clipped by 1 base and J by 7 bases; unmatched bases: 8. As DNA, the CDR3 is TGTGCCAGCAGCTTAGGGGCCCCCGGGACAGGGAATGAGCAGTTCTTC. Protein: CASSLGAPGTGNEQFF.

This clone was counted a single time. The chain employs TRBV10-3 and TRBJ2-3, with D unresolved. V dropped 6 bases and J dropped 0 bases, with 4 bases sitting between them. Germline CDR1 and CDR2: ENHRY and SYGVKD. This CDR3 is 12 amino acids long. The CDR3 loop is CAISLSTDTQYF. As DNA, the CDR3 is TGTGCCATCAGCTTAAGCACAGATACGCAGTATTTT.

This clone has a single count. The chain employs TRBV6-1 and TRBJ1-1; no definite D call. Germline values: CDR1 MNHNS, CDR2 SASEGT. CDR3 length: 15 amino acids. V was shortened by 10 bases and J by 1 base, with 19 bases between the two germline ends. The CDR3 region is CATMIVATENTEAFF. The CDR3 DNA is TGTGCCACTATGATTGTGGCTACAGAGAACACTGAAGCTTTCTTT.

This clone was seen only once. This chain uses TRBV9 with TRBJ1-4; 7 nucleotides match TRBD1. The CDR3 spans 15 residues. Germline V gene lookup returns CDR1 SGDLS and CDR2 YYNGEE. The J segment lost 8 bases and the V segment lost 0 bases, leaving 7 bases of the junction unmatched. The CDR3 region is CASSVVGGGAEKLFF. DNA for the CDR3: TGTGCCAGCAGCGTAGTAGGAGGGGGCGCGGAAAAACTGTTTTTT.

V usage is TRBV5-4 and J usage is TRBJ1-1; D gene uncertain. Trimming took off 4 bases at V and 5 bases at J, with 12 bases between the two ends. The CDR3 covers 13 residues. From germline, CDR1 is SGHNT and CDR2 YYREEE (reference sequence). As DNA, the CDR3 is TGTGCCAGCAGCCTAATAGAGTGGACTGAAGCTTTCTTT. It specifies CASSLIEWTEAFF.

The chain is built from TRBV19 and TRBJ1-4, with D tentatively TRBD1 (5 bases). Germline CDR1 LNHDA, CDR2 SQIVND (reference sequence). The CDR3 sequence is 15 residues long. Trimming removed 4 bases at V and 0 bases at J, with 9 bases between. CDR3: CASSRTIATNEKLFF. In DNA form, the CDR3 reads TGTGCCAGTAGTAGGACAATTGCAACTAATGAAAAACTGTTTTTT.